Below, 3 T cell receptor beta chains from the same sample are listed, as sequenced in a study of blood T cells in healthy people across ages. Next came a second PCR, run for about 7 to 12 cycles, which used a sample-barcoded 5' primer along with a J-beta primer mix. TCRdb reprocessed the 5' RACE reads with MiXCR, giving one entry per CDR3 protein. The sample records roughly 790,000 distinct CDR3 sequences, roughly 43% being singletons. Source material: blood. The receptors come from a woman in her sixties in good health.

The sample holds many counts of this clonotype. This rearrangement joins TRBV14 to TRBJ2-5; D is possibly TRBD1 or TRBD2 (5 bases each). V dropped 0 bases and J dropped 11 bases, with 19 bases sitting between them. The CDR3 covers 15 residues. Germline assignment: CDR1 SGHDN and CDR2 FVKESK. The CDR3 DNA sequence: TGTGCCAGCAGCCAAGATTCTGTAAAGGGGAGTGAGCAGTACTTC. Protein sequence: CASSQDSVKGSEQYF.

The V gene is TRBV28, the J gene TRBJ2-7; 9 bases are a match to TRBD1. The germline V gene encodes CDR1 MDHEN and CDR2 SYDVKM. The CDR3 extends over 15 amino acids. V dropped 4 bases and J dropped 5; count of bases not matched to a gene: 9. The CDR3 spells CASSSRTGALDEQYF. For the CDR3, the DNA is TGTGCCAGCAGTTCCCGGACAGGGGCGCTCGACGAGCAGTACTTC. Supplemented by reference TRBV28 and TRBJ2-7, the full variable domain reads DVKVTQSSRYLVKRTGEKVFLECVQDMDHENMFWYRQDPGLGLRLIYFSYDVKMKEKGDIPEGYSVSREKKERFSLILESASTNQTSMYLCASSSRTGALDEQYFGPGTRLTVT.

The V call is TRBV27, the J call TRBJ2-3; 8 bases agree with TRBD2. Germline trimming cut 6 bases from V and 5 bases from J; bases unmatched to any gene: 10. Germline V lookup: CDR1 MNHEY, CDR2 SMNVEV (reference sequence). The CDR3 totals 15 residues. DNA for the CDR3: TGTGCCAGCAGAGTGGGCGGGGGGCGTGGAGATACGCAGTATTTT. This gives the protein CASRVGGGRGDTQYF.